Presented here are 12 T cell receptor beta chains from one specimen sequenced in a study of T cells after posttransplantation cyclophosphamide. The method was immunoSEQ multiplex PCR; TCRdb's version includes in-frame clones alone and lacks a portion of them. The sample holds roughly 3,000 clones, and no clone turns up only once. Busulfan-fludarabine conditioning, marrow transplant, and cyclophosphamide on days +3 and +4 were administered. The source was PBMCs, collected after allogeneic stem cell transplant with posttransplant cyclophosphamide. Receptors originate from a female patient aged 50-65 years who received an allogeneic stem cell transplant from a related donor, was CMV-positive, and had no GVHD. A subset of T cells may come from the graft donor.

This clone is classed as medium-sized. The chain has TRBV12-3 or TRBV12-4 and TRBJ1-5; 10 nucleotides align to TRBD1. V lost 8 bases to trimming and J lost 6 bases; unmatched junction nucleotides: 13. The CDR3 extends over 16 amino acids. The CDR3 sequence: CASPPLPRDRGQPQHF. CDR3 DNA: TGTGCCAGCCCTCCCCTACCCCGGGACAGGGGTCAGCCCCAGCATTTT.

This clone ranks as medium-sized. The chain combines TRBV18 with TRBJ2-7, with TRBD2 matching over 9 bases. Germline CDR1 KGHSH, CDR2 LQKENI. V lost 4 bases and J lost 1; bases outside the gene matches: 8. The CDR3 covers 16 residues. The CDR3 DNA reads TGTGCCAGCTCACAGGGAGCGGGAGGCTCGTCCTACGAGCAGTACTTC. Its protein is CASSQGAGGSSYEQYF. The full variable domain, with the rest looked up from reference TRBV18 and TRBJ2-7, is NAGVMQNPRHLVRRRGQEARLRCSPMKGHSHVYWYRQLPEEGLKFMVYLQKENIIDESGMPKERFSAEFPKEGPSILRIQQVVRGDSAAYFCASSQGAGGSSYEQYFGPGTRLTVT.

The chain uses TRBV9 and TRBJ2-3; 11 nucleotides agree with TRBD2. This CDR3 has 18 residues. Unmatched junction bases numbered 15, after V lost 4 bases and J lost 5 bases. Germline V gene data show CDR1 as SGDLS and CDR2 as YYNGEE. CDR3 residues: CASSSPPRLAGMVDTQYF. The CDR3 bases are TGTGCCAGCAGCTCCCCTCCTCGACTAGCGGGGATGGTAGATACGCAGTATTTT.

This clone was observed many times. The genes are TRBV7-9 and TRBJ1-6; 7 positions match TRBD1. The V gene's germline CDR1 is SEHNR and CDR2 FQNEAQ (reference sequence). V lost 6 bases, J lost 10 bases, and 9 bases stayed unmatched. The CDR3 sequence is 14 residues long. The CDR3 here is CASRGDSGHSPLHF. The CDR3 bases are TGTGCCAGCAGGGGGGACAGCGGGCACTCACCCCTCCACTTT.

In this sample, this clone turned up a few times. V gene TRBV12-3 or TRBV12-4 combines with J gene TRBJ2-5; 10 nucleotides align to TRBD1. The CDR3 covers 15 residues. The V gene end was trimmed by 7 bases and the J gene end by 2 bases; junction bases not matched to a gene: 7. The CDR3 DNA sequence: TGTGCCAGCATGCTCCGGACAGGGGGACAAGAGACCCAGTACTTC. Encoded protein: CASMLRTGGQETQYF.

Only a few counts were recorded for this clone. V and J are TRBV11-3 and TRBJ2-5; 13 bases agree with TRBD2. With 5 bases clipped from V and 5 bases from J, the junction kept 8 bases outside the gene matches. Germline V gene data show CDR1 as SGHNT and CDR2 as YENEEA. There are 16 residues in the CDR3. The CDR3 loop is CASSRGLAGDRETQYF. In nucleotides, the CDR3 is TGTGCCAGCAGCCGCGGACTAGCGGGAGATAGGGAGACCCAGTACTTC.

This clone was counted at least ten times. V usage is TRBV7-9 and J usage is TRBJ2-1; the match to TRBD2 covers 16 bases. Germline trimming cut 7 bases from V and 7 bases from J; bases unmatched to any gene: 13. In germline, CDR1 is SEHNR, CDR2 FQNEAQ (reference sequence). The CDR3 extends over 18 amino acids. The DNA for the CDR3 is TGTGCCAGCATCAAGCTTAAAGGGGGACTAGCGGGAGGGAATGAGCAGTTCTTC. Its translation is CASIKLKGGLAGGNEQFF. Using reference TRBV7-9 and TRBJ2-1 for the parts outside the CDR3, the full variable domain is DTGVSQNPRHKITKRGQNVTFRCDPISEHNRLYWYRQTLGQGPEFLTYFQNEAQLEKSRLLSDRFSAERPKGSFSTLEIQRTEQGDSAMYLCASIKLKGGLAGGNEQFFGPGTRLTVL.

This clone was detected ten times or more. V usage is TRBV7-3 and J usage is TRBJ2-1, with 11 bases matching TRBD2. The CDR3 is 15 amino acids. J was trimmed by 3 bases and V by 5 bases; bases with no gene match: 3. Per the germline V gene, CDR1 is SGHTA and CDR2 is FQGTGA. The CDR3 protein is CASSPGLADYNEQFF. In DNA, the CDR3 is TGTGCCAGCAGCCCGGGACTAGCGGACTACAATGAGCAGTTCTTC.

This clone is medium-sized in the sample. This chain joins TRBV4-3 and TRBJ2-1, with D maybe TRBD2 (6 bases). This CDR3 contains 16 residues. The V gene lost 4 bases and the J gene lost 0 bases, with 13 bases spanning the gap. Looked up from germline, CDR1 is LGHNA and CDR2 is YSLEER. The CDR3 region is CASSRRRGGSYNEQFF. The CDR3 coding sequence is TGCGCCAGCAGCCGCCGGAGGGGAGGCTCCTACAATGAGCAGTTCTTC.

This clone is labeled medium-sized. This chain connects TRBV5-6 to TRBJ1-1; D is possibly TRBD1 (5 bases). Germline V lookup: CDR1 SGHDT, CDR2 YYEEEE. V lost 4 bases and J lost 0, with 7 bases in between. CDR3 size: 13 residues. DNA for the CDR3: TGTGCCAGCAGCCGACAGCTGAACACTGAAGCTTTCTTT. The encoded protein is CASSRQLNTEAFF. Using reference TRBV5-6 and TRBJ1-1 for the parts outside the CDR3, the full variable domain is DAGVTQSPTHLIKTRGQQVTLRCSPKSGHDTVSWYQQALGQGPQFIFQYYEEEERQRGNFPDRFSGHQFPNYSSELNVNALLLGDSALYLCASSRQLNTEAFFGQGTRLTVV.

By frequency in the sample, this clone is medium-sized. The chain is built from TRBV10-3 and TRBJ2-5, with D tentatively TRBD2 (6 bases). This CDR3 contains 14 residues. Germline CDR1 is ENHRY and CDR2 is SYGVKD. V lost 2 bases, J lost 7 bases, and 14 bases lay in between. The CDR3 DNA reads as TGTGCCATCAGTGAGGGGCGGGGCAAGAGGACCCAGTACTTC. It codes for CAISEGRGKRTQYF.

The chain couples TRBV7-6 to TRBJ2-7, with D hard to call. This CDR3 has 14 residues. Germline loops: CDR1 SGHVS, CDR2 FNYEAQ. Trimming took off 1 base at V and 4 bases at J, with 11 bases between the two ends. The CDR3 DNA reads as TGTGCCAGCAGCTTAGTGGGTGGCGGTTACGAGCAGTACTTC. It encodes CASSLVGGGYEQYF.